One sample yielded the 20 T cell receptor beta chains listed below, sequenced in a study of identical twins. One entry per CDR3 protein results from TCRdb running MiXCR on the 5' RACE reads. Of hundreds of thousands of distinct CDR3 sequences in the sample, approximately 22% were seen once. The same sample was also used in a study of T cells expressing NK-cell markers.

The sequenced sample consisted of PBMCs. The origin of the receptors is a woman between 18 and 29 years old in good health.

The V gene is TRBV9, the J gene TRBJ2-7; 8 nucleotides line up with TRBD1. CDR3 length: 13 amino acids. V lost 0 bases, J lost 7 bases, and 3 bases stayed unmatched. CDR1 is SGDLS and CDR2 is YYNGEE in the germline V gene. CDR3 in amino acids: CASSVGQGQEQYF. The CDR3 DNA follows: TGTGCCAGCAGCGTAGGACAGGGGCAAGAGCAGTACTTC.

The J gene is TRBJ1-5, the V gene TRBV20-1; no firm D call. CDR1 is DFQATT and CDR2 is SNEGSKA in the germline V gene (reference sequence). The V end was cut by 7 bases, the J end by 4 bases, with 11 bases between. CDR3 length equals 12 residues. As DNA, the CDR3 is TGCAGTGGAGCGGGAGGGAATCAGCCCCAGCATTTT. Translation gives CSGAGGNQPQHF.

This clonotype was seen a handful of times. The chain combines TRBV7-9 with TRBJ2-1; 10 bases align to TRBD2. Germline CDR1 is SEHNR and CDR2 is FQNEAQ (reference sequence). Trimming took 4 bases from V and 4 from J; bases not matched to a gene: 7. This CDR3 is 16 amino acids long. The CDR3 DNA is TGTGCCAGCAGCTCCCATAGACTAGCGGGTTACAATGAGCAGTTCTTC. Translation: CASSSHRLAGYNEQFF.

This sequence joins TRBV5-6 and TRBJ2-2, with a weak D call TRBD2 (7 bases). With 3 bases removed from V and 3 bases from J, the gap between germline ends came to 18 bases. Germline V gene data show CDR1 as SGHDT and CDR2 as YYEEEE. This CDR3 has 17 amino acids. CDR3 sequence (DNA): TGTGCCAGCAGCTGGGGGGCGGGGGCCTCGTACACCGGGGAGCTGTTTTTT. It codes for CASSWGAGASYTGELFF.

This clonotype was detected a few times. The chain carries TRBV20-1 and TRBJ2-7; TRBD2 matches 9 bases. V gave up 3 bases and J gave up 4 bases; unmatched junction bases: 7. Per germline, CDR1 DFQATT and CDR2 SNEGSKA (reference sequence). The CDR3 has 14 residues. This chain's CDR3 is CSARGGGAQYEQYF. CDR3 DNA: TGCAGTGCTAGGGGCGGGGGGGCCCAGTACGAGCAGTACTTC.

The chain uses TRBV12-3 or TRBV12-4 and TRBJ2-2; 8 nucleotides align to TRBD1. This CDR3 spans 16 amino acids. V trimming: 8 bases; J trimming: 6 bases; junction bases outside the gene matches: 14. The CDR3 is CASQRLRGQGAGELFF. The DNA for the CDR3 is TGTGCCAGCCAGAGACTCAGGGGGCAGGGGGCCGGGGAGCTGTTTTTT.

This clonotype was seen more than once but under ten times. The chain is built from TRBV10-1 and TRBJ2-1, with 8 bases fitting TRBD2. This CDR3 comprises 13 residues. After removal of 6 bases from V and 9 bases from J, the junction contained 7 bases not matched to a gene. The germline gives CDR1 WNHNN, CDR2 SYGVQD (reference sequence). In DNA form, the CDR3 reads TGCGCCAGCAGCGTGGTAGCGGGAAGTGAGCAGTTCTTC. Protein: CASSVVAGSEQFF.

This clonotype has only a few counts. The CDR3 nucleotides are TGTGCCAGCAGTCGAGAACAGGGGTTTGGCTATGGCTACACCTTC. As protein: CASSREQGFGYGYTF. V is TRBV6-1 and J is TRBJ1-2; TRBD1 agrees at 7 bases. The germline CDR1 and CDR2 sequences are MNHNS and SASEGT. The CDR3 has 15 amino acids. The V and J ends lost 5 bases and 4 bases, in that order; junction bases with no gene match: 10.

CDR3 amino acids: CASSLVRGWPISPLHF. The CDR3 DNA sequence: TGTGCCAGCAGCTTAGTGAGGGGGTGGCCGATTTCACCCCTCCACTTT. The V gene is TRBV7-2, the J gene TRBJ1-6, with D tentatively TRBD1 (6 bases). Between the trimmed V and J ends, which lost 1 base and 9 bases, there was a span of 16 bases. Germline CDR1 reads SGHTA; CDR2 reads FQGNSA. The CDR3 is 16 residues long.

The V gene is TRBV9, the J gene TRBJ2-7; TRBD2 is a possible D gene (5 bases). Germline values: CDR1 SGDLS, CDR2 YYNGEE. CDR3 length: 16 amino acids. V lost 0 bases, J lost 3 bases, and 16 bases lay in between. The CDR3 sequence is CASSVGSATGIYEQYF. The CDR3 region has the DNA TGTGCCAGCAGCGTAGGATCCGCCACGGGGATCTACGAGCAGTACTTC. Full variable domain (remainder filled in from reference TRBV9 and TRBJ2-7): DSGVTQTPKHLITATGQRVTLRCSPRSGDLSVYWYQQSLDQGLQFLIQYYNGEERAKGNILERFSAQQFPDLHSELNLSSLELGDSALYFCASSVGSATGIYEQYFGPGTRLTVT.

This chain uses TRBV12-3 or TRBV12-4 with TRBJ1-5, with D possibly matching TRBD1 (6 bases). The CDR3 spans 14 residues. V was clipped by 5 bases and J by 1 base, with 9 bases between them. The CDR3 reads CASSHRESNQPQHF. CDR3 coding DNA: TGTGCCAGCAGTCACAGGGAGAGCAATCAGCCCCAGCATTTT.

This clonotype was detected only a few times. The rearrangement uses TRBV10-3 and TRBJ2-1, with D possibly matching TRBD2 (6 bases). The CDR3 sequence is 14 residues long. V was clipped by 3 bases and J by 5 bases, with 11 bases between them. The germline CDR1 and CDR2 sequences are ENHRY and SYGVKD. This CDR3 reads CAISDPGLNNEQFF. CDR3 sequence (DNA): TGTGCCATCAGTGATCCGGGACTTAACAATGAGCAGTTCTTC.

This clonotype came up a few times. The V gene is TRBV20-1, the J gene TRBJ1-2; 8 bases align to TRBD1. Germline V gene lookup returns CDR1 DFQATT and CDR2 SNEGSKA (reference sequence). The CDR3 length is 13 residues. V was clipped by 3 bases and J by 8 bases; unmatched bases: 8. The CDR3 bases are TGCAGTGCTAGGGGGGCAGGGGGCGGCGGCTACACCTTC. It yields the protein CSARGAGGGGYTF.

The rearrangement joins TRBV12-3 or TRBV12-4 to TRBJ2-3; D remains unclear. Deletions cut 4 bases from V and 9 bases from J, with 11 bases between. CDR3 length: 12 residues. The CDR3 spells CASSSRGGTQYF. The CDR3 DNA reads as TGTGCCAGCAGTTCCCGAGGTGGAACGCAGTATTTT.

This clonotype was observed a few times. The CDR3 loop reads CASSLEEWVPEAFF. CDR3 DNA sequence: TGTGCCAGCAGCTTGGAGGAATGGGTCCCTGAAGCTTTCTTT. The chain carries TRBV7-8 and TRBJ1-1; D unclear. With 3 bases removed from V and 6 bases from J, the gap between germline ends came to 14 bases. The V gene's germline CDR1 is SGHVS and CDR2 FQNEAQ. CDR3 length equals 14 residues.

The V gene is TRBV11-1, the J gene TRBJ2-3; tentative D call: TRBD1 (7 bases). The V and J ends lost 5 bases and 0 bases respectively, with 21 bases between them. Germline V gene data show CDR1 as SGHAT and CDR2 as FQDESV (reference sequence). The CDR3 is 18 amino acids. Written as DNA, the CDR3 is TGTGCCAGCAGCCACCGCCCCAGGGGGGATCCTAGCACAGATACGCAGTATTTT. Residues: CASSHRPRGDPSTDTQYF.

V and J are TRBV7-7 and TRBJ2-1; a possible D gene is TRBD2 (5 bases). V was clipped by 5 bases and J by 9 bases, with 17 bases between them. Germline CDR1 SSHAT, CDR2 FNYEAQ (reference sequence). The CDR3 consists of 14 residues. CDR3 residues: CASSRGNQESEQFF. The CDR3 DNA reads as TGTGCCAGCAGCAGAGGGAATCAGGAGAGTGAGCAGTTCTTC.

This clonotype was picked up many times. The CDR3 is CASSRTGNYNEQFF. Written as DNA, the CDR3 is TGTGCCAGTAGTCGGACAGGTAACTACAATGAGCAGTTCTTC. The J gene is TRBJ2-1, the V gene TRBV19; 7 bases line up with TRBD1. Germline V gives CDR1 LNHDA, CDR2 SQIVND (reference sequence). The CDR3 is 14 amino acids. The V gene end was trimmed by 5 bases and the J gene end by 3 bases; junction bases not matched to a gene: 4.

This chain joins TRBV5-1 and TRBJ1-1; maybe TRBD1 (6 bases). The CDR3 spans 13 residues. The germline gives CDR1 SGHRS, CDR2 YFSETQ. The germline V and J ends were trimmed by 6 bases and 4 bases, with 13 bases remaining between them. CDR3 coding DNA: TGCGCCAGCACATCAGGGGACGGCACTGAAGCTTTCTTT. Amino acid sequence: CASTSGDGTEAFF.

The genes are TRBV12-3 or TRBV12-4 and TRBJ2-1; D call uncertain. The V gene lost 6 bases and the J gene lost 1 base, with 13 bases spanning the gap. The CDR3 is 15 amino acids. In DNA form, the CDR3 reads TGTGCCAGCAGCCCTACACTCCTGTCCTACAATGAGCAGTTCTTC. This codes for CASSPTLLSYNEQFF.